The 4 T cell receptor beta chains below were found in one sample sequenced in a study of OX40 agonist ivuxolimab in advanced cancers. The table came from immunoSEQ multiplex PCR; TCRdb's copy has only in-frame clones and leaves some out. The table lists under 70,000 clones, 70% to 90% of them singletons, with approximately 1% in the top ten. The input for sequencing was CD4+ or CD8+ T cells sorted from blood, taken in a trial of the OX40 agonist ivuxolimab. The receptors come from an adult with an advanced solid tumor such as melanoma, head and neck, liver or kidney cancer.

The rearrangement links TRBV10-3 to TRBJ2-5; weak D call: TRBD2 (6 bases). This CDR3 contains 13 residues. Deletions cut 6 bases from V and 0 bases from J, with 8 bases between. CDR1 and CDR2 (germline): ENHRY, SYGVKD. CDR3 DNA sequence: TGTGCCATCAGCCGGGACTACCAAGAGACCCAGTACTTC. Translation gives CAISRDYQETQYF.

The chain joins TRBV14 to TRBJ2-4; D call uncertain. Germline-derived CDR1 and CDR2 are SGHDN and FVKESK. The CDR3 extends over 18 amino acids. Trimming took 0 bases from V and 0 from J, leaving 15 bases between them. The CDR3 reads CASSQDFRGSLAKNIQYF. The CDR3 nucleotides read TGTGCCAGCAGCCAAGATTTTCGTGGCAGCTTAGCCAAAAACATTCAGTACTTC.

The chain carries TRBV27 and TRBJ2-7; D gene uncertain. Germline V gene sequence: CDR1 MNHEY, CDR2 SMNVEV (reference sequence). This CDR3 contains 15 residues. The V end lost 3 bases, the J end lost 3 bases, and 15 bases lay between the germline ends. The CDR3 loop reads CASSFDPFGIYEQYF. In nucleotides, the CDR3 is TGTGCCAGCAGTTTCGATCCTTTTGGAATCTACGAGCAGTACTTC.

This clone appeared many times. The genes are TRBV6-6 and TRBJ1-1, with D unclear. The CDR3 spans 12 residues. Germline-derived CDR1 and CDR2 are MNHNY and SVGAGI (reference sequence). Trimming stripped 7 bases from V and 3 bases from J, with 9 bases between. CDR3 in amino acids: CASKIRDTEAFF. The CDR3 DNA follows: TGTGCCAGCAAAATCCGGGACACTGAAGCTTTCTTT.